This T cell receptor beta chain was found in a study of PD-L1 blockade in urothelial cancer. Study overall: Analyses were performed on blood at 3 weeks after treatment start (the second dose) and at 6 weeks.

The CDR3 has 15 residues. From germline, CDR1 is MNHEY and CDR2 SVGAGI. Trimming left V 6 bases short and J 4 bases short, with 16 bases between. Of note for this clone: Its specificity is unknown.

Time point noted: pretreatment peripheral blood. Each individual provided 1 to 8 samples (taken pretreatment and on-treatment). Findings and caveats of the study: Expansion of tumor-associated blood clones at 3 weeks was greater in durable-benefit patients. Pretreatment blood TCR clonality under the median forecast improved survival.

Libraries were prepared by immunoSEQ multiplex PCR; TCRdb keeps only in-frame clonotypes and omits some of them. The table lists more than 40,000 clones, roughly four fifths of them singletons. The rearrangement uses TRBV6-5 and TRBJ2-1; no clear D gene. The sequence was collected from a man aged 50 to 59 with urothelial cancer. The sample in question was PBMCs, obtained around atezolizumab (anti-PD-L1) treatment. Here the CDR3 reads CASRRTSSVYNEQFF. CDR3 coding DNA: TGTGCCAGCAGAAGAACCTCATCAGTATACAATGAGCAGTTCTTC.